This T cell receptor beta chain was captured in a study of T cell responses to AZD1222 COVID-19 vaccine. Only in-frame clones appear in the TCRdb table, and some are missing; sequencing was by immunoSEQ multiplex PCR. The sample comprises 120,000 or so clones, approximately 89% of which are singletons, and roughly 4.5% rests with the top ten. CDR1 SNHLY and CDR2 FYNNEI come from the germline V gene. The CDR3 totals 12 residues. The V end was cut by 6 bases, the J end by 5 bases, with 7 bases between. This clonotype was obtained from an adult in good health. The rearrangement joins TRBV2 to TRBJ2-2; D gene uncertain. The sequencing used peripheral blood, collected on day 0 of AZD1222 vaccination. As DNA, the CDR3 is TGTGCCAGCAGAGCAGAGACCGGGGAGCTGTTTTTT. Its translation: CASRAETGELFF.